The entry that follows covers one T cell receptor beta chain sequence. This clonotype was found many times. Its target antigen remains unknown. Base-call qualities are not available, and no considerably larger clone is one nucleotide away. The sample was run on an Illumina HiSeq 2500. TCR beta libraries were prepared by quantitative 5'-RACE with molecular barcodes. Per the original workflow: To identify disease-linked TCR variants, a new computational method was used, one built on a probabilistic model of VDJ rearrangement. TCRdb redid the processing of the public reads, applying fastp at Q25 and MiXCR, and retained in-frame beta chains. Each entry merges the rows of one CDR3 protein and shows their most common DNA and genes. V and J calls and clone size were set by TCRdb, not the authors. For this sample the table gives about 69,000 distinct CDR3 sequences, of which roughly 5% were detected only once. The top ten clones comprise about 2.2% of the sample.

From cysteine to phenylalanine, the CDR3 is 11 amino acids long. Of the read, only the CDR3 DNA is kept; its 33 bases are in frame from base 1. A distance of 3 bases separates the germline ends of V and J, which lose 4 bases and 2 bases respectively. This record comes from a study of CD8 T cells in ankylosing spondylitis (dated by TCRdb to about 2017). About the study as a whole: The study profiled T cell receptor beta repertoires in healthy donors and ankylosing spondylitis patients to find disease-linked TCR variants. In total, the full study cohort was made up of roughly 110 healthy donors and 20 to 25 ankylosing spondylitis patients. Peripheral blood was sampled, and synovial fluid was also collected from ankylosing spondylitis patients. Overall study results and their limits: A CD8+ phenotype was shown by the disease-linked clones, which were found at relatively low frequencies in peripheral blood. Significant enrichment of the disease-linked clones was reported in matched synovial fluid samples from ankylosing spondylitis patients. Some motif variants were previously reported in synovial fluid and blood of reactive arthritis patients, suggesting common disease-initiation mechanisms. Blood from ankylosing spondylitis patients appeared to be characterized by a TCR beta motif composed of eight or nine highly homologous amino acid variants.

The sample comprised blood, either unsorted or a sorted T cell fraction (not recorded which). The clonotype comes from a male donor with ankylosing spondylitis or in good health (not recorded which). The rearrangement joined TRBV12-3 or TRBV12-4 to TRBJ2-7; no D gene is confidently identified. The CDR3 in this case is CASSYAYEQYF. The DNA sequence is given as TGTGCCAGCAGTTATGCCTACGAGCAGTACTTC.